The clone carrying this T cell receptor (beta chain) was seen repeatedly, ten times or more. The antigen is undetermined. This sample is part of a study of T-cell reconstitution after alpha-beta-depleted transplantation in children. Preparing the TCRbeta library involved the use of unique molecular identifiers. TCRdb re-derived calls from the PCR reads in MiXCR, one entry per CDR3 protein. The data contain about 200,000 distinct CDR3 sequences, roughly 6.3% of them singletons. Whole-study results and caveats: There were some patients whose high TCRbeta diversity at day 60 came from surviving recipient T cells and thymic progenitors. T-cell counts and diversity at one year post-transplant came mainly from newly produced T cells. About two months after transplant, alpha-beta T cells reportedly came from several hundred expanded graft clones.

Trimming took 6 bases from V and 0 from J, leaving 21 bases between them. This CDR3 contains 18 residues. The germline V gene encodes CDR1 DFQATT and CDR2 SNEGSKA (reference sequence). This TCR was recovered from a girl under two years old with combined immunodeficiency, due to receive a stem cell transplant. The sequencing used PBMCs, collected before TCRalphabeta/CD19-depleted stem cell transplant. The genes are TRBV20-1 and TRBJ2-6; D is unclear. Here the CDR3 reads CSAARAFDTRSGANVLTF. For the CDR3, the DNA is TGCAGTGCCGCACGGGCGTTTGATACTCGCTCTGGGGCCAACGTCCTGACTTTC.